The 26 T cell receptor beta chains given below trace back to one sample, sequenced in a study of blood T cells in healthy people across ages. Using a J-beta primer mix together with a sample-barcoded 5' primer, a second PCR was run for about 6 to 11 cycles. In TCRdb, the 5' RACE reads were re-called with MiXCR into one record per CDR3 protein. The repertoire holds roughly 860,000 distinct CDR3 sequences, with 62% as singletons. Sequences were obtained from blood. The receptors originated from a man aged 25 to 40 in good health.

This clonotype was detected only a few times. The chain carries TRBV5-1 and TRBJ2-1, with 10 bases aligning to TRBD2. The junction had 10 bases not matched to a gene; V was cut back by 2 bases and J by 5 bases. This CDR3 has 17 residues. Germline V CDR1 and CDR2: SGHRS, YFSETQ. The CDR3 loop reads CASSFTFTSGADNEQFF. The CDR3 DNA sequence: TGCGCCAGCAGCTTTACCTTCACTAGCGGGGCAGACAATGAGCAGTTCTTC.

This chain connects TRBV7-9 to TRBJ2-7, with 7 positions matching TRBD1. CDR1 SEHNR and CDR2 FQNEAQ come from the germline V gene (reference sequence). CDR3 size: 15 residues. Trimming cost V 3 bases and J 2 bases; bases outside gene matches: 7. The CDR3 DNA is TGTGCCAGCAGCTTGGACGAGGGGGCAACCTACGAGCAGTACTTC. Translated, it gives CASSLDEGATYEQYF.

The V and J genes are TRBV28 and TRBJ1-6, with D uncertain. Trimming shortened V by 2 bases and J by 16 bases, and 3 bases separated the two germline ends. This CDR3 spans 9 amino acids. The germline CDR1 and CDR2 sequences are MDHEN and SYDVKM. CDR3 sequence (DNA): TGTGCCAGCAGTTTAGGACTCCACTTT. It yields the protein CASSLGLHF.

This clonotype appeared a few times. The chain uses TRBV7-2 and TRBJ2-7, with 8 bases identical to TRBD2. The J segment lost 2 bases and the V segment lost 3 bases, leaving 9 bases of the junction unmatched. Germline V lookup: CDR1 SGHTA, CDR2 FQGNSA. The CDR3 length is 16 residues. In DNA, the CDR3 is TGTGCCAGCAGCTTTTATAGTGCGGGGGGAACCTACGAGCAGTACTTC. Translating gives CASSFYSAGGTYEQYF.

The V and J genes are TRBV7-2 and TRBJ2-7, with 7 nucleotides matching TRBD2. The end of the DNA fits TRBJ2-1 better, so the J call may be wrong. This CDR3 is built from 14 residues. Germline V lookup: CDR1 SGHTA, CDR2 FQGNSA. The chain's CDR3 is CASSSSRREDEQFF. The CDR3 nucleotides read TGTGCCAGCAGCTCGAGCCGTCGGGAGGATGAGCAGTTCTTC.

The chain is built from TRBV28 and TRBJ2-7, with 9 bases aligning to TRBD1. With 4 bases clipped from V and 1 base from J, the junction kept 8 bases outside the gene matches. The length of the CDR3 is 16 residues. Germline V gene sequence: CDR1 MDHEN, CDR2 SYDVKM. The CDR3 DNA reads TGTGCCAGCAGTTGGGAGGACAGGGGAGGGTCCTACGAGCAGTACTTC. Translated, it gives CASSWEDRGGSYEQYF.

The V gene is TRBV6-5, the J gene TRBJ2-4; 8 positions match TRBD2. The CDR3 is 16 residues long. The junction had 6 bases not matched to a gene; V was cut back by 4 bases and J by 1 base. Germline V lookup: CDR1 MNHEY, CDR2 SVGAGI. The CDR3 protein is CASSFAGGTAKNIQYF. The CDR3 DNA is TGTGCCAGCAGTTTCGCGGGGGGCACGGCCAAAAACATTCAGTACTTC.

The chain joins TRBV4-3 to TRBJ2-2, with 7 nucleotides matching TRBD1. The trim removed 0 bases at V and 1 base at J, leaving 2 bases unmatched. The CDR3 is 16 residues long. Germline CDR1 LGHNA, CDR2 YSLEER. CDR3 DNA sequence: TGCGCCAGCAGCCAAGACGGACAGGAGAACACCGGGGAGCTGTTTTTT. Translation: CASSQDGQENTGELFF.

V usage is TRBV12-3 or TRBV12-4 and J usage is TRBJ1-6; 7 bases line up with TRBD1. This CDR3 contains 14 residues. Trimming cost V 7 bases and J 7 bases; bases outside gene matches: 7. CDR3 in amino acids: CASNLRDRNSPLHF. As DNA, the CDR3 is TGTGCCAGCAATCTCCGGGACAGAAATTCACCCCTCCACTTT.

The chain is built from TRBV24-1 and TRBJ2-1; tentatively, D is TRBD1 (5 bases). The CDR3 runs 16 residues. V shed 2 bases and J shed 8 bases, with 18 bases lying between them. Germline-derived CDR1 and CDR2 are KGHDR and SFDVKD. CDR3 sequence (DNA): TGTGCCACCAGTGATTCGGTACGGCAGGGTCGGTATGAGCAGTTCTTC. It translates to CATSDSVRQGRYEQFF.

The chain employs TRBV10-3 and TRBJ1-6; 7 bases map to TRBD1. The length of the CDR3 is 14 residues. CDR1 is ENHRY, CDR2 SYGVKD, per germline. J lost 7 bases, V lost 4 bases, and 4 bases had no gene match. CDR3 loop: CAISGGTENSPLHF. CDR3 DNA: TGTGCCATCAGTGGGGGGACAGAAAATTCACCCCTCCACTTT.

The chain carries TRBV10-3 and TRBJ2-1; D not resolved. With 4 bases removed from V and 5 bases from J, the gap between germline ends came to 9 bases. The CDR3 has 13 residues. Germline CDR1 is ENHRY and CDR2 is SYGVKD. As DNA, the CDR3 is TGTGCCATCAGTGTGGGGTTCGACAATGAGCAGTTCTTC. Its translation: CAISVGFDNEQFF.

This clonotype came up a few times. This rearrangement joins TRBV3-1 to TRBJ2-3, with unresolved D. The ends were cut back, 4 bases at V and 6 bases at J, with 11 bases in the middle. Germline V gene data show CDR1 as LGHDT and CDR2 as YNNKEL (reference sequence). CDR3 size: 13 residues. CDR3 sequence reads: CASSLRASDTQYF. The DNA of the CDR3 is TGTGCCAGCAGCCTCCGGGCGTCCGATACGCAGTATTTT.

About this clonotype: An end of the junction differs from the germline gene, which may be a read error. The chain combines TRBV2 with TRBJ1-6, with a weak D call TRBD1 (5 bases). The V gene's germline CDR1 is SNHLY and CDR2 FYNNEI. This CDR3 has 15 amino acids. For the CDR3, the DNA is TGTGCCAGCGGTGCCGGTCGGCAGGGAAATTCACCCCTCAACTTT. Amino acids: CASGAGRQGNSPLNF.

The chain has TRBV13 and TRBJ2-1; the D is unclear. With 5 bases removed from V and 7 bases from J, the gap between germline ends came to 12 bases. CDR3 length: 13 residues. Germline V CDR1 and CDR2: PRHDT, FYEKMQ (reference sequence). DNA of the CDR3: TGTGCCAGCAGCCGTATTGGACGGAATGAGCAGTTCTTC. Residues: CASSRIGRNEQFF.

The chain has TRBV7-2 and TRBJ2-7; the D call may be TRBD1 or TRBD2 (5 bases each). V shed 1 base and J shed 9 bases, with 13 bases lying between them. The CDR3 loop spans 13 amino acids. Germline V gene sequence: CDR1 SGHTA, CDR2 FQGNSA. CDR3 coding DNA: TGTGCCAGCAGCTTAGGGACAACCGGAGGGCAGTACTTC. This sequence encodes CASSLGTTGGQYF.

The chain is built from TRBV20-1 and TRBJ2-1; no definite D call. The CDR3 is 15 amino acids. From germline, CDR1 is DFQATT and CDR2 SNEGSKA (reference sequence). Trimming shortened V by 3 bases and J by 0 bases, and 12 bases separated the two germline ends. CDR3 sequence reads: CSASETRSSYNEQFF. The CDR3 region has the DNA TGCAGTGCTAGTGAGACCAGAAGCTCCTACAATGAGCAGTTCTTC.

The V gene is TRBV7-2, the J gene TRBJ2-4, with D tentatively TRBD1 (6 bases). V was trimmed by 5 bases and J by 15 bases, leaving 17 bases between them. Germline loops: CDR1 SGHTA, CDR2 FQGNSA. The CDR3 runs 12 residues. For the CDR3, the DNA is TGTGCCAGCAGCCGTCGCGGACAGATCATGTACTTC. Its protein is CASSRRGQIMYF.

The gene calls are TRBV20-1 and TRBJ2-1; 10 bases are shared with TRBD2. This CDR3 is 14 amino acids long. Trimming took 3 bases from V and 5 from J; bases not matched to a gene: 4. Germline loops: CDR1 DFQATT, CDR2 SNEGSKA (reference sequence). CDR3 sequence (DNA): TGCAGTGCTAGTTGGAGCGGGGGGGACAATGAGCAGTTCTTC. It codes for CSASWSGGDNEQFF.

This chain joins TRBV27 and TRBJ2-3; D possibly corresponds to TRBD2 (5 bases). Trimming pared 7 bases from V and 2 bases from J, leaving 10 bases between. This CDR3 spans 13 amino acids. Looked up from germline, CDR1 is MNHEY and CDR2 is SMNVEV (reference sequence). The CDR3 nucleotides read TGTGCCAGCAAGGACTCGTACACAGATACGCAGTATTTT. Its translation is CASKDSYTDTQYF.

This clonotype was detected many times. V usage is TRBV20-1 and J usage is TRBJ2-1; TRBD1 agrees at 8 bases. CDR1 and CDR2 (germline): DFQATT, SNEGSKA (reference sequence). Trimming removed 0 bases from V and 6 bases from J; junction bases left unmatched: 7. The CDR3 runs 15 residues. CDR3 sequence (DNA): TGCAGTGCTAGAGATTGGCAGGGGGCCGGCAATGAGCAGTTCTTC. Protein product: CSARDWQGAGNEQFF.

CDR3 in amino acids: CASSLISGTAYGYTF. The CDR3 bases are TGTGCCAGCAGTTTAATATCAGGGACGGCCTATGGCTACACCTTC. The V and J genes are TRBV28 and TRBJ1-2, with D tentatively TRBD1 (5 bases). Germline assignment: CDR1 MDHEN and CDR2 SYDVKM. The ends were cut back, 2 bases at V and 4 bases at J, with 14 bases in the middle. The CDR3 has 15 residues.

The rearrangement uses TRBV4-3 and TRBJ1-4; D unresolved. The ends were cut back, 0 bases at V and 8 bases at J, with 7 bases in the middle. CDR1 is LGHNA, CDR2 YSLEER, per germline. The CDR3 covers 13 residues. CDR3 in DNA: TGCGCCAGCAGCCAAGATACGCAGGAAAAACTGTTTTTT. It translates to CASSQDTQEKLFF.

The rearrangement links TRBV6-6 to TRBJ2-5; possible D gene TRBD2, 5 bases. The germline V gene encodes CDR1 MNHNY and CDR2 SVGAGI (reference sequence). Trimming left V 3 bases short and J 10 bases short, with 21 bases between. This CDR3 has 15 residues. Here the CDR3 DNA reads TGTGCCAGCAGTTATCTATGGGAGTCGAAGAGGGACCAGTACTTC. Translation gives CASSYLWESKRDQYF.

V usage is TRBV12-3 or TRBV12-4 and J usage is TRBJ2-5, with D possibly being TRBD1 (6 bases). Judging by the DNA end, TRBJ2-7 fits better; the J call may be wrong. This CDR3 has 14 residues. The CDR3 nucleotides read TGTGCCAGCAGTCTTCGGACAGCGCAATACGAGCAGTACTTC. Translated: CASSLRTAQYEQYF.

This chain connects TRBV2 to TRBJ2-6; D is uncertain. The V gene lost 4 bases and the J gene lost 0 bases, with 7 bases spanning the gap. The CDR3 has 15 amino acids. Germline loops: CDR1 SNHLY, CDR2 FYNNEI. The CDR3 DNA follows: TGTGCCAGCAGTGCCCAGAGCTCTGGGGCCAACGTCCTGACTTTC. Its protein is CASSAQSSGANVLTF.